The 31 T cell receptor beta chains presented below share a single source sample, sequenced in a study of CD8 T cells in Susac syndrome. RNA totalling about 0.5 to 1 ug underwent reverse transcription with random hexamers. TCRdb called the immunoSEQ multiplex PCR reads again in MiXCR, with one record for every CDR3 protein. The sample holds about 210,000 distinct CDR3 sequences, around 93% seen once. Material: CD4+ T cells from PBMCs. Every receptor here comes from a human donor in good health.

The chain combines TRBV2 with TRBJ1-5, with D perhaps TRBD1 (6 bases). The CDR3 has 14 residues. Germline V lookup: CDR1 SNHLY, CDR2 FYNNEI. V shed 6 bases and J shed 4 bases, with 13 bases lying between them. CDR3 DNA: TGTGCCAGCAGACCCACAGGGAGTAATCAGCCCCAGCATTTT. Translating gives CASRPTGSNQPQHF.

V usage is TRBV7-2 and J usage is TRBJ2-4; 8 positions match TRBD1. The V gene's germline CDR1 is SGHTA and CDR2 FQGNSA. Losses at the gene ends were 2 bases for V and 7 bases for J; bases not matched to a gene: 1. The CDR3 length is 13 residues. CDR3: CASSLQGANIQYF. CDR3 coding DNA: TGTGCCAGCAGCTTACAGGGGGCGAACATTCAGTACTTC. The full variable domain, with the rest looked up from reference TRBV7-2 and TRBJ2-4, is GAGVSQSPSNKVTEKGKDVELRCDPISGHTALYWYRQSLGQGLEFLIYFQGNSAPDKSGLPSDRFSAERTGGSVSTLTIQRTQQEDSAVYLCASSLQGANIQYFGAGTRLSVL.

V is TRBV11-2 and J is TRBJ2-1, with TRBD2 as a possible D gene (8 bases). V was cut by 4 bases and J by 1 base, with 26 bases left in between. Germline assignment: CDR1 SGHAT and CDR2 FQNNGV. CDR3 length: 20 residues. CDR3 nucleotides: TGTGCCAGCAGCTCACCAACAGGGGAAACGGGGGGGCGATCCTACAATGAGCAGTTCTTC. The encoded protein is CASSSPTGETGGRSYNEQFF.

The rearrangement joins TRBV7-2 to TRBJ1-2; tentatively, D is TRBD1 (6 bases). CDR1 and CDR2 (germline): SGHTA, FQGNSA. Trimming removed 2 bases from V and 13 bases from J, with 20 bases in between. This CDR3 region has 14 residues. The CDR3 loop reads CASSLTGTQPLRTF. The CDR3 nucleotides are TGTGCCAGCAGCTTAACAGGGACACAGCCCCTTCGCACCTTC.

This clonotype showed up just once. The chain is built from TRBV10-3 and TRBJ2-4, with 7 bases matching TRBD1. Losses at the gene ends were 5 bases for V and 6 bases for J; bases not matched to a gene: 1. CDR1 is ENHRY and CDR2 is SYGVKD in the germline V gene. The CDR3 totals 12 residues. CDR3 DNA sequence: TGTGCCATCAGTTGGGACAGAAACATTCAGTACTTC. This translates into CAISWDRNIQYF.

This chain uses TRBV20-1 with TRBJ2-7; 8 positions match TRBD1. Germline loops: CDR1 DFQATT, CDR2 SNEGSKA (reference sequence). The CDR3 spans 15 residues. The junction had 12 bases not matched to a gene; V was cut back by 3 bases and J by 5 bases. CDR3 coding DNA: TGCAGTGCTAGGAATTCGGCAGGGGGCTTCCACGAGCAGTACGTC. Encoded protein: CSARNSAGGFHEQYV.

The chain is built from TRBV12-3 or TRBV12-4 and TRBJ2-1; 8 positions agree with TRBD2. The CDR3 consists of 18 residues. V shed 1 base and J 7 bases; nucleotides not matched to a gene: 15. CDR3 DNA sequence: TGTGCCAGCAGTTTAGGCTTGAGTGTAGGCGGGGGGTCTAATGAGCAGTTCTTC. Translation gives CASSLGLSVGGGSNEQFF.

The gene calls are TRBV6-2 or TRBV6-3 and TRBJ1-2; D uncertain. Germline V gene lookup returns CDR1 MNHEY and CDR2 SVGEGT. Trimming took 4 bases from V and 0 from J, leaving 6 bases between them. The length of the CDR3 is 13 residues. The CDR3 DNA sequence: TGTGCCAGCAGTTCTCAGGCTAACTATGGCTACACCTTC. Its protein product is CASSSQANYGYTF.

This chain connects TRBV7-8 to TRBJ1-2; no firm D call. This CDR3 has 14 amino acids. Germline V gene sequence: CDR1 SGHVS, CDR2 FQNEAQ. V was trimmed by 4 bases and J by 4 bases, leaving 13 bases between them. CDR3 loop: CASSSEGRTYGYTF. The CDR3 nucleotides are TGTGCCAGCAGCTCGGAGGGCAGGACCTATGGCTACACCTTC.

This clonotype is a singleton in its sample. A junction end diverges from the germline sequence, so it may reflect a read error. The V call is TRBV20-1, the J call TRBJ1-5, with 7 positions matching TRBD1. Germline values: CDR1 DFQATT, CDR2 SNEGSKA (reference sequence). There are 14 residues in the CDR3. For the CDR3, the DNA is TGCAGTGCTGGAGACAGGGTGAGCAATCAGCCCCAGCATTTT. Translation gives CSAGDRVSNQPQHF.

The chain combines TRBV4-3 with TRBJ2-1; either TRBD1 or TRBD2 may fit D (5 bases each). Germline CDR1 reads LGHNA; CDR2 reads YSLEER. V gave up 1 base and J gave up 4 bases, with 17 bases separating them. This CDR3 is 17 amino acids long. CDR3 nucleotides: TGCGCCAGCAGCCAAGGAGGGGCCACCGCGACGTACAATGAGCAGTTCTTC. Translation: CASSQGGATATYNEQFF.

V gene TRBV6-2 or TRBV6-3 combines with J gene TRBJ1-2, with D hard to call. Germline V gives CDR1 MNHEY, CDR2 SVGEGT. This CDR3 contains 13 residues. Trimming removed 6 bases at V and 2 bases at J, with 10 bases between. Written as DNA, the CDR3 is TGTGCCAGCAGAACGGACGGAAACTATGGCTACACCTTC. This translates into CASRTDGNYGYTF.

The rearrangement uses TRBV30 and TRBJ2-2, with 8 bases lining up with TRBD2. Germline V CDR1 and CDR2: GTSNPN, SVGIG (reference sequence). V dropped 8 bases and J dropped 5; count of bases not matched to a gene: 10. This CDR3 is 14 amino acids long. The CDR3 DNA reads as TGTGCCGGATTACGGGGGGGCCGAACCGGGGAGCTGTTTTTT. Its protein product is CAGLRGGRTGELFF.

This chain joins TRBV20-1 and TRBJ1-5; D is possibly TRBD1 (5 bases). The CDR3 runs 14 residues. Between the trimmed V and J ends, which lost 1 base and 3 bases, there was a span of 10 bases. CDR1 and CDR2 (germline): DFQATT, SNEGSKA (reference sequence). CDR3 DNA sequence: TGCAGTGCTAGAGTAGGGGACTACAATCAGCCCCAGCATTTT. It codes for CSARVGDYNQPQHF.

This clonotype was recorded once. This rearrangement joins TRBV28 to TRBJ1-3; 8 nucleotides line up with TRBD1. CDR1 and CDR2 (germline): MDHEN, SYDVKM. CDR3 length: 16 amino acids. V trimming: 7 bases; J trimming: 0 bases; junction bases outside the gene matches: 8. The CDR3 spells CASTLGQAYSGNTIYF. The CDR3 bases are TGTGCCAGCACCCTGGGACAGGCGTACTCTGGAAACACCATATATTTT.

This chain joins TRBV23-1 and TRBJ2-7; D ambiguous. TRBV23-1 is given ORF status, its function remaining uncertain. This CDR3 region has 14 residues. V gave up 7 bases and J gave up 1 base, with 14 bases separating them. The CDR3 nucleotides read TGCGCCAGCATCACCCATGAGAGATCCTACGAGCAGTACGTC. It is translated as CASITHERSYEQYV.

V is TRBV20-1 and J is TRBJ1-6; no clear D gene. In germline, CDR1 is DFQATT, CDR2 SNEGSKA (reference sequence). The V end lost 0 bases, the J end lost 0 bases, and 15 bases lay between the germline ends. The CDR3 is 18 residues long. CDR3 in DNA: TGCAGTGCTAGAGATGACGGCGCACCGAGCTCCTATAATTCACCCCTCCACTTT. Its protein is CSARDDGAPSSYNSPLHF.

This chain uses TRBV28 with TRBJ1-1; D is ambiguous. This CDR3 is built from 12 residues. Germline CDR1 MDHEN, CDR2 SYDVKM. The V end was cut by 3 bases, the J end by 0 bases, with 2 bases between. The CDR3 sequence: CASSLLNTEAFF. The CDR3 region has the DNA TGTGCCAGCAGTTTGCTGAACACTGAAGCTTTCTTT.

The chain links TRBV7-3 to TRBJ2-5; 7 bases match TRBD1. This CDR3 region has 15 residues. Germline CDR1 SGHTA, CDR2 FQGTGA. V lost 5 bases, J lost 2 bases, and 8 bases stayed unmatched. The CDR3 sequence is CASSVGGRVQETQYF. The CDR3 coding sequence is TGTGCCAGCAGCGTAGGGGGCAGGGTACAAGAGACCCAGTACTTC.

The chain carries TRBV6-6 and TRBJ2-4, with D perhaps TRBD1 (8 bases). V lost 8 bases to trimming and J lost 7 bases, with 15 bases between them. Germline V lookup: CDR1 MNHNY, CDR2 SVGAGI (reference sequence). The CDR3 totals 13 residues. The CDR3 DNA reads TGTGCCAGCTATCACAGGGGGGGGAACATTCAGTACTTC. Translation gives CASYHRGGNIQYF.

The CDR3 spells CASSRDQPGTQYF. DNA for the CDR3: TGTGCCAGCAGCCGGGACCAACCGGGGACCCAGTACTTC. The chain employs TRBV14 and TRBJ2-5, with D possibly being TRBD1 or TRBD2 (5 bases each). The V and J ends lost 4 bases and 7 bases respectively, with 13 bases between them. CDR3 length: 13 amino acids. Germline lookup yields CDR1 SGHDN and CDR2 FVKESK.

The DNA of the CDR3 is TGCAGCGTTGAACAGGGCTATGGCTACACCTTC. This codes for CSVEQGYGYTF. The chain links TRBV29-1 to TRBJ1-2, with a tentative D call TRBD1 (5 bases). This CDR3 has 11 residues. V was cut by 2 bases and J by 4 bases, with 5 bases left in between. Germline CDR1 is SQVTM and CDR2 is ANQGSEA.

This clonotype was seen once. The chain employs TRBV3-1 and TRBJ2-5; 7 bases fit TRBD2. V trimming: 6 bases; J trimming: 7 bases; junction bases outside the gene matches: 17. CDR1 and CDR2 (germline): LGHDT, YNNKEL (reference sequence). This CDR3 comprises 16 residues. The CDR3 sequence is CASSPIIGGNGGTQYF. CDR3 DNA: TGTGCCAGCAGTCCTATTATCGGGGGGAACGGTGGGACCCAGTACTTC.

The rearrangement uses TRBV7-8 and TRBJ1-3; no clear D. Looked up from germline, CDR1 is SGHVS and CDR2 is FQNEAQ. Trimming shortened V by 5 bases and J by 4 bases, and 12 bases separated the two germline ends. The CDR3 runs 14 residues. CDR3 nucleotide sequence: TGTGCCAGCAGCCCCACGCTTGGGGGAAACACCATATATTTT. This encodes CASSPTLGGNTIYF.

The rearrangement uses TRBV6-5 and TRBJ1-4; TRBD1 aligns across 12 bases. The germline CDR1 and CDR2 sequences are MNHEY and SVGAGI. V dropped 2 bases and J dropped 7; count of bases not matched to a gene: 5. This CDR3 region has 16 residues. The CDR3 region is CASSYQPGQGAEKLFF. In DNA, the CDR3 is TGTGCCAGCAGTTACCAGCCGGGACAGGGGGCTGAAAAACTGTTTTTT.

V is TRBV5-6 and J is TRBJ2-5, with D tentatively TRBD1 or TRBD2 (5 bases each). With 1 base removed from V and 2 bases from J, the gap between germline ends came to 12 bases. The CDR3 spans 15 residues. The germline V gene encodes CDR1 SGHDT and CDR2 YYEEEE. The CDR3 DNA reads TGTGCCAGCAGCTTGCTGGGACGGGGACAAGAGACCCAGTACTTC. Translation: CASSLLGRGQETQYF.

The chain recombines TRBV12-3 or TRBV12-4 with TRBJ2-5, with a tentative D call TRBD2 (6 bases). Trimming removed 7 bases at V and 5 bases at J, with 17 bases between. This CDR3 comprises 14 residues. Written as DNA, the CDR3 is TGTGCCAGCACCCGGCGGGGCCGGCAGGAGACCCAGTACTTC. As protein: CASTRRGRQETQYF.

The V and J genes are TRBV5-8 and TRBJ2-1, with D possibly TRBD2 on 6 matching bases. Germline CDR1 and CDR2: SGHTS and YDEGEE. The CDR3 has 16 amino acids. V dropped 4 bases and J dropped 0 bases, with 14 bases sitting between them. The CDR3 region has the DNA TGTGCCAGCAGCCCCGGCCCCGGGGGCTCCTACAATGAGCAGTTCTTC. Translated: CASSPGPGGSYNEQFF.

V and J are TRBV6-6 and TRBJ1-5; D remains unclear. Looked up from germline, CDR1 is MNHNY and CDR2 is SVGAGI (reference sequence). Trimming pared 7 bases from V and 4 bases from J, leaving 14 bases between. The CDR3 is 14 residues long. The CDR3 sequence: CASTPGGLNQPQHF. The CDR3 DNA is TGTGCCAGCACCCCAGGAGGGTTGAATCAGCCCCAGCATTTT.

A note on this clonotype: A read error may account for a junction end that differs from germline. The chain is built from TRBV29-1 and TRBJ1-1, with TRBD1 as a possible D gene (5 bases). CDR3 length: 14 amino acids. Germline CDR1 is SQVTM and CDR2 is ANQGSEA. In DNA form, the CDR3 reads TGCAGCGTACACCCGGGACCCTCGGGTACTGAAGCTTTTTTT. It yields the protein CSVHPGPSGTEAFF.

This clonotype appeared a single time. The CDR3 region has the DNA TGCGCCAGCAGCGACAATAGCGGGGCCACAGATACGCAGTATTTT. Translation gives CASSDNSGATDTQYF. The V gene is TRBV5-1, the J gene TRBJ2-3, with 8 bases matching TRBD2. V lost 4 bases and J lost 2; bases outside the gene matches: 6. CDR1 is SGHRS, CDR2 YFSETQ, per germline. This CDR3 comprises 15 residues.